The clone carrying this T cell receptor beta chain was picked up a small number of times. The antigen is unknown. The data originate from a study of blood T cells in healthy people across ages. Study information: About one barcoded beta molecule per two T cells was the capture yield of template switching. Study-wide results and limits: Estimated diversity across one million T cells was deemed an underestimate.

Russia was home to the donors, healthy Caucasian individuals aged about 6 to 90. Per the germline V gene, CDR1 is SQVTM and CDR2 is ANQGSEA. Trimming took 4 bases from V and 5 from J; bases not matched to a gene: 6. The CDR3 length is 14 residues. Then a second PCR, running roughly 7 to 11 cycles, was carried out with a sample-barcoded 5' primer and a J-beta primer mix. Each CDR3 protein is one row after TCRdb ran MiXCR on the 5' RACE reads. The sample contains 760,000 or so distinct CDR3 sequences, 20% to 25% of which appear only once. The same data also went into a second study, on T cells of mothers and their children.

Sequenced input: blood. The source is a boy between 10 and 17 years old in good health. V usage is TRBV29-1 and J usage is TRBJ2-1; 9 bases agree with TRBD2. This chain's CDR3 is CSVAGLATHNEQFF. The CDR3 region has the DNA TGCAGCGTTGCGGGACTAGCTACCCACAATGAGCAGTTCTTC.